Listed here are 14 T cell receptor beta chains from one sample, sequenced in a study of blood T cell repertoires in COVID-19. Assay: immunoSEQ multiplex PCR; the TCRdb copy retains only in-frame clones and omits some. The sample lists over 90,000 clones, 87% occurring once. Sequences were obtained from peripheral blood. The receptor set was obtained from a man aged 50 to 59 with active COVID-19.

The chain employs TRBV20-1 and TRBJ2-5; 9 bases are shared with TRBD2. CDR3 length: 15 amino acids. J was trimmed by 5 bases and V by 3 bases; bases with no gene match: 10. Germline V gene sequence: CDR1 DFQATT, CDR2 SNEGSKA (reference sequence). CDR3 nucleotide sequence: TGCAGTGCTAGTACGTTTAGCGGGGGTGGCGAGACCCAGTACTTC. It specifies CSASTFSGGGETQYF.

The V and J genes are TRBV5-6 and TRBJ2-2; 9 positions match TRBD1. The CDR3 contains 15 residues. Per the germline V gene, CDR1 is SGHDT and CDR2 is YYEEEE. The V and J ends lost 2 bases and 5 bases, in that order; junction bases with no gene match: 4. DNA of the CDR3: TGTGCCAGCAGCTTACCGGGACAGGGAACCGGGGAGCTGTTTTTT. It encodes CASSLPGQGTGELFF.

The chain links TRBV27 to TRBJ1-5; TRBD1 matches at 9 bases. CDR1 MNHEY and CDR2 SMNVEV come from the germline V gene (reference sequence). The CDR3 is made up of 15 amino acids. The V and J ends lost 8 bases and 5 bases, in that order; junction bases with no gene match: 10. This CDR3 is CASCPGTGWDQPQHF. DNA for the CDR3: TGTGCCAGCTGTCCCGGGACAGGGTGGGATCAGCCCCAGCATTTT.

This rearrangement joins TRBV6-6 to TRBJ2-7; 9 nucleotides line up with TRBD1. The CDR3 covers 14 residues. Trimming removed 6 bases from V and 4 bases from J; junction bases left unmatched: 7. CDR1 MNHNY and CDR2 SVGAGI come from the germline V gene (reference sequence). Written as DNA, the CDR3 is TGTGCCAGCAGCCCCCTGACAGGGGGTTACGAGCAGTACTTC. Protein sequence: CASSPLTGGYEQYF.

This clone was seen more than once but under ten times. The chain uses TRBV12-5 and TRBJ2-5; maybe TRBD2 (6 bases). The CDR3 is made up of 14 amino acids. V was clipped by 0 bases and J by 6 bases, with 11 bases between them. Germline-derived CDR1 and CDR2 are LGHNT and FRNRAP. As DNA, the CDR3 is TGTGCTAGTGGTTTGGTCAGGGCGGGACAGACCCAGTACTTC. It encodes CASGLVRAGQTQYF. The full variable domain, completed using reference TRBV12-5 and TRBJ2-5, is DARVTQTPRHKVTEMGQEVTMRCQPILGHNTVFWYRQTMMQGLELLAYFRNRAPLDDSGMPKDRFSAEMPDATLATLKIQPSEPRDSAVYFCASGLVRAGQTQYFGPGTRLLVL.

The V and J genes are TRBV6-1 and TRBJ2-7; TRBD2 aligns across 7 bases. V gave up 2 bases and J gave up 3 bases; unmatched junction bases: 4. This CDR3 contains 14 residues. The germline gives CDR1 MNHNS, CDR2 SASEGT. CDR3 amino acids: CASSESGVLYEQYF. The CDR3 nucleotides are TGTGCCAGCAGTGAAAGCGGGGTCCTCTACGAGCAGTACTTC.

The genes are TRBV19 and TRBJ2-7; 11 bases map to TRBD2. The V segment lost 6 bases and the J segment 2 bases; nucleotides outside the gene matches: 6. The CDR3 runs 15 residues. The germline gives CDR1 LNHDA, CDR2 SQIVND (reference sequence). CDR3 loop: CASRPTSGAPYEQYF. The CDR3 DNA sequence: TGTGCCAGTAGACCGACTAGCGGGGCCCCCTACGAGCAGTACTTC.

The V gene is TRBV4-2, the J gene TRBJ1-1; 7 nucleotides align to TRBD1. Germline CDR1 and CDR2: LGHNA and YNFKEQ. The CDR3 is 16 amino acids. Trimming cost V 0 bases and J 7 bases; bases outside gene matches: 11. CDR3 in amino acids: CASSQDMTGPIGEAFF. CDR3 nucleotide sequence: TGTGCCAGCAGCCAAGATATGACAGGGCCCATAGGTGAAGCTTTCTTT.

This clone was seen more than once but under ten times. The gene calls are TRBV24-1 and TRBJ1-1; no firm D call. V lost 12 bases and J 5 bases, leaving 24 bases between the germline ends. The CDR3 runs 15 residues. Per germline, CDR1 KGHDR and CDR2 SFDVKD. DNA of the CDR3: TGTGCCGCGACCGTGGAGGGCCTGGGGAGGACTGAAGCTTTCTTT. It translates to CAATVEGLGRTEAFF.

The CDR3 DNA reads as TGTGCCACCCTAGGTCACATGAACACTGAAGCTTTCTTT. It encodes CATLGHMNTEAFF. V usage is TRBV6-5 and J usage is TRBJ1-1; D unresolved. The germline V gene has CDR1 MNHEY and CDR2 SVGAGI. The CDR3 is made up of 13 amino acids. Trimming took off 10 bases at V and 0 bases at J, with 12 bases between the two ends.

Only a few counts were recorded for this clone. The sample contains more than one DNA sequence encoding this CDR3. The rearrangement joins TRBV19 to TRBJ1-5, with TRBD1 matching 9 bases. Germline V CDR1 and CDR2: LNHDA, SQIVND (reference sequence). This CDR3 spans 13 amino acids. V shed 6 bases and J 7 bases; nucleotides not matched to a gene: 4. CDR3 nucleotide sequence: TGTGCCAGTAGGGACAGGGGAAACCAGCCCCAGCATTTT. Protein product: CASRDRGNQPQHF.

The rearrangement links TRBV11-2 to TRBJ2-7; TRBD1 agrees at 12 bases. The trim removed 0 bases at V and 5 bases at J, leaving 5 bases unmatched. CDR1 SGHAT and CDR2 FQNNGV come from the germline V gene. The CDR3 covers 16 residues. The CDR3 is CASSLDRGTGGHEQYF. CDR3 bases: TGTGCCAGCAGCTTAGATCGGGGGACAGGGGGCCACGAGCAGTACTTC.

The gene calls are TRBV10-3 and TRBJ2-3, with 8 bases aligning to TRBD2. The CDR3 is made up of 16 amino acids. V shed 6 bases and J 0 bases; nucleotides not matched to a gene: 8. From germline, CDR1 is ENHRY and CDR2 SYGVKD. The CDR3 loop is CAISQKAGESTDTQYF. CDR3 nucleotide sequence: TGTGCCATCAGCCAAAAAGCGGGGGAAAGCACAGATACGCAGTATTTT.

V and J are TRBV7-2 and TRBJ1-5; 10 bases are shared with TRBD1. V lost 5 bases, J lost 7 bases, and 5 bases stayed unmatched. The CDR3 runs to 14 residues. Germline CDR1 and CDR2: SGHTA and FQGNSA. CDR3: CASSAWTGGQPQHF. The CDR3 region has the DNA TGTGCCAGCAGCGCATGGACAGGGGGGCAGCCCCAGCATTTT. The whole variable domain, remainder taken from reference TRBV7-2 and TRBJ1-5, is GAGVSQSPSNKVTEKGKDVELRCDPISGHTALYWYRQSLGQGLEFLIYFQGNSAPDKSGLPSDRFSAERTGGSVSTLTIQRTQQEDSAVYLCASSAWTGGQPQHFGDGTRLSIL.